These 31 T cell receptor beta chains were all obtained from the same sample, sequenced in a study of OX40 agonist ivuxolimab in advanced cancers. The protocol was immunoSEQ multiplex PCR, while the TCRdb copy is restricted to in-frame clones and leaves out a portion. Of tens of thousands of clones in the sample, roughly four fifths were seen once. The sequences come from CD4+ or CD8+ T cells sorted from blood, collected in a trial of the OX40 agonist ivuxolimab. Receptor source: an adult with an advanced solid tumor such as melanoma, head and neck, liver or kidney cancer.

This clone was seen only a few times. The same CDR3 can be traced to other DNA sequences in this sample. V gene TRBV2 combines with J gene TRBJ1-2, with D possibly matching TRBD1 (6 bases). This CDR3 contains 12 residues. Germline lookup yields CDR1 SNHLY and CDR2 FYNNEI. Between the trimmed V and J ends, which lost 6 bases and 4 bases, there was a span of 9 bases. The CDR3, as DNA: TGTGCCAGCAGAGGGACACTCTATGGCTACACCTTC. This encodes CASRGTLYGYTF.

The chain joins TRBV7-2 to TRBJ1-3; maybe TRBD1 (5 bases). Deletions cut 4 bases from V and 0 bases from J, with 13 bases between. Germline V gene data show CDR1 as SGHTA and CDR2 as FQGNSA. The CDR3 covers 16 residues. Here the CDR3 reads CASSSIGASSGNTIYF. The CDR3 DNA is TGTGCCAGCAGCTCGATAGGGGCGTCCTCTGGAAACACCATATATTTT.

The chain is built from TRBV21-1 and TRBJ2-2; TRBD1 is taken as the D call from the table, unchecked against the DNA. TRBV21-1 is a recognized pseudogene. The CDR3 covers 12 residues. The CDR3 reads CASTGLTGELFF. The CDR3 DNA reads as TGTGCCAGCACAGGTCTTACCGGGGAGCTGTTTTTT.

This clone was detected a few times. The CDR3 spells CASTTGNQPQHF. In nucleotides, the CDR3 is TGTGCCAGCACGACGGGCAATCAGCCCCAGCATTTT. The V and J genes are TRBV6-1 and TRBJ1-5, with unresolved D. This CDR3 is 12 amino acids long. V was cut by 7 bases and J by 2 bases, with 6 bases left in between. From germline, CDR1 is MNHNS and CDR2 SASEGT.

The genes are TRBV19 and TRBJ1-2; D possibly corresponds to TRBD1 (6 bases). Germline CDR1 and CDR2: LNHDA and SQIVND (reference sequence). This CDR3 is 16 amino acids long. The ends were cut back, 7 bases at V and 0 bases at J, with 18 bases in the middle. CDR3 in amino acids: CASIPTTGGTNYGYTF. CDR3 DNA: TGTGCCAGTATTCCTACGACTGGGGGCACTAACTATGGCTACACCTTC.

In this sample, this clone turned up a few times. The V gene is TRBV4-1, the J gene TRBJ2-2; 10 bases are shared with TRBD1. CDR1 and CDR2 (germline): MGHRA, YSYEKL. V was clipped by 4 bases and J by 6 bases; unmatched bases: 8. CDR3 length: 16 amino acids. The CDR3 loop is CASSPTDRGVSGELFF. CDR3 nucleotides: TGCGCCAGCAGCCCGACGGACAGGGGGGTTTCCGGGGAGCTGTTTTTT.

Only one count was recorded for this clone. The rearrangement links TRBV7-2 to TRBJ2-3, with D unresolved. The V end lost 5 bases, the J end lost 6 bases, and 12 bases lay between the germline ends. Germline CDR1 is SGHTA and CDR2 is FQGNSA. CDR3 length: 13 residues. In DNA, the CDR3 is TGTGCCAGCAGCGCCACCCGCGCGGATACGCAGTATTTT. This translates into CASSATRADTQYF.

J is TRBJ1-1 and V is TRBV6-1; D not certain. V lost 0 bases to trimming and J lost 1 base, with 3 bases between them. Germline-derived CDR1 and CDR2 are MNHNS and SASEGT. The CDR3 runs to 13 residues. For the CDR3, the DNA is TGTGCCAGCAGTGAAGCTTGGAACACTGAAGCTTTCTTT. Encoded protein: CASSEAWNTEAFF.

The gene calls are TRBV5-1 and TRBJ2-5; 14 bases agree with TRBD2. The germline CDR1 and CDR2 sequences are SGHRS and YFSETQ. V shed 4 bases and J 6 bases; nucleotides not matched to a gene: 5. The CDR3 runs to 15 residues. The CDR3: CASSVGTSGGKTQYF. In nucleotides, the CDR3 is TGCGCCAGCAGCGTGGGGACTAGCGGGGGAAAGACCCAGTACTTC.

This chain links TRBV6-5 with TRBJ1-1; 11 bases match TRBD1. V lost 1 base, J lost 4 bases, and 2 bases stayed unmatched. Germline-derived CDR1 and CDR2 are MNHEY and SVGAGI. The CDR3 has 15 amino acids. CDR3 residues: CASSYLGQGVTEAFF. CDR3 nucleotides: TGTGCCAGCAGTTACTTGGGACAGGGGGTCACTGAAGCTTTCTTT.

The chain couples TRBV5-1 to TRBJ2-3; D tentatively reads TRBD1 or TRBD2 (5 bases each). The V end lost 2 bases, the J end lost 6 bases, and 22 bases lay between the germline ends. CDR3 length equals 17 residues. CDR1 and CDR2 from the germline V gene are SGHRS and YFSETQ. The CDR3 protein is CASSFLSRATPGDTQYF. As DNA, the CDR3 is TGCGCCAGCAGCTTCCTGAGCAGGGCCACGCCGGGGGATACGCAGTATTTT. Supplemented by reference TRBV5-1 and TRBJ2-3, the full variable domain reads KAGVTQTPRYLIKTRGQQVTLSCSPISGHRSVSWYQQTPGQGLQFLFEYFSETQRNKGNFPGRFSGRQFSNSRSEMNVSTLELGDSALYLCASSFLSRATPGDTQYFGPGTRLTVL.

CDR3 DNA sequence: TGTGCCAGCGGGGGGCGGTTGGGCCAGGGAGGAGGTCAGCCCCAGCATTTT. Translated: CASGGRLGQGGGQPQHF. The chain joins TRBV2 to TRBJ1-5, with a possible D match to TRBD1 (6 bases). The CDR3 is 17 amino acids. The V end was cut by 8 bases, the J end by 6 bases, with 26 bases between. Germline V gene data show CDR1 as SNHLY and CDR2 as FYNNEI.

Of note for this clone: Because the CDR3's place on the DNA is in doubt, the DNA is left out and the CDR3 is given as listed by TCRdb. The CDR3 here is CASTHTPWEYPCRARGGNEKLFF. V usage is TRBV21-1 and J usage is TRBJ1-4. TRBV21-1 is labeled a pseudogene. Inclusive of both ends, the CDR3 amounts to 23 amino acids.

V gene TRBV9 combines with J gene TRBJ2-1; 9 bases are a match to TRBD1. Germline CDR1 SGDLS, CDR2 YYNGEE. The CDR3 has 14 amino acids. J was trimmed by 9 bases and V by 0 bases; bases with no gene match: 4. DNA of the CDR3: TGTGCCAGCAGCGTAGGGGACAGGGCCGGTGAGCAGTTCTTC. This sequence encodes CASSVGDRAGEQFF.

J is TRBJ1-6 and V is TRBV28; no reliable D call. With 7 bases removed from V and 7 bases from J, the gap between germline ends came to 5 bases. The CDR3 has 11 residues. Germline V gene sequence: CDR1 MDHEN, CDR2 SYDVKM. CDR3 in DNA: TGTGCCAGCATCGGCAATTCACCCCTCCACTTT. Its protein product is CASIGNSPLHF.

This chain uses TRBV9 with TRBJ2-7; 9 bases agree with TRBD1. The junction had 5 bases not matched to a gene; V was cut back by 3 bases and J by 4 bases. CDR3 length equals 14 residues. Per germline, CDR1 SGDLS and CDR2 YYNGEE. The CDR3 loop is CASSAGQGRYEQYF. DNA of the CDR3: TGTGCCAGCAGCGCGGGACAGGGAAGGTACGAGCAGTACTTC. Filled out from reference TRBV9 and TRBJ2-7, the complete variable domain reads DSGVTQTPKHLITATGQRVTLRCSPRSGDLSVYWYQQSLDQGLQFLIQYYNGEERAKGNILERFSAQQFPDLHSELNLSSLELGDSALYFCASSAGQGRYEQYFGPGTRLTVT.

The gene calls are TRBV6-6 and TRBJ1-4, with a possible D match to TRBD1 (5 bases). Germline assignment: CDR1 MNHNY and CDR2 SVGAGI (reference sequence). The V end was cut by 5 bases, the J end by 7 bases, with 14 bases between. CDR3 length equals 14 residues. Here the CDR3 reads CASSTRGGFEKLFF. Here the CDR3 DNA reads TGTGCCAGCAGTACTAGGGGAGGGTTTGAAAAACTGTTTTTT.

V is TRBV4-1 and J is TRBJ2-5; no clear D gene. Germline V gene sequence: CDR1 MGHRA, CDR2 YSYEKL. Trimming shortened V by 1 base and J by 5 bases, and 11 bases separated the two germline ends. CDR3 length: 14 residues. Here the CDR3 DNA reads TGCGCCAGCAGCCAAGTGGCAATTCTGGAGACCCAGTACTTC. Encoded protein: CASSQVAILETQYF.

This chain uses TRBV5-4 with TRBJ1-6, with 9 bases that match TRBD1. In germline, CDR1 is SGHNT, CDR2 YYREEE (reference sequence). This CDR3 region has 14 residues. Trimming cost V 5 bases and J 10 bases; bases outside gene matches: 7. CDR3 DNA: TGTGCCAGCAGACCACAGGGGGCGATATCACCCCTCCACTTT. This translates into CASRPQGAISPLHF.

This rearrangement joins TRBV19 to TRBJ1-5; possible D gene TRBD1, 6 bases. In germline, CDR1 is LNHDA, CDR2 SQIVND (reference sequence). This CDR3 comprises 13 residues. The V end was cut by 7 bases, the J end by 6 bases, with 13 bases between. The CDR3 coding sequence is TGTGCCAGTACCACAGGGTTGGGTCAGCCCCAGCATTTT. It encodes CASTTGLGQPQHF.

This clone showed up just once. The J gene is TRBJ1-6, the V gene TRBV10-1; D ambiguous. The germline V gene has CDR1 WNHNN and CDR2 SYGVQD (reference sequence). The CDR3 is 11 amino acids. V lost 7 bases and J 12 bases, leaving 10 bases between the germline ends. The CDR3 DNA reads TGCGCCAGCAATCGGGTCTTACCCCTCCACTTT. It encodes CASNRVLPLHF.

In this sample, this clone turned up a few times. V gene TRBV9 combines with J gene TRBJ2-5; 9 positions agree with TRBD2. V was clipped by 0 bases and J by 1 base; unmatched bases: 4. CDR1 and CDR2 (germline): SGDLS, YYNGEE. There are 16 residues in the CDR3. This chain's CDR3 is CASSVVAGGPQETQYF. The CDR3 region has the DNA TGTGCCAGCAGCGTAGTCGCGGGGGGGCCCCAAGAGACCCAGTACTTC.

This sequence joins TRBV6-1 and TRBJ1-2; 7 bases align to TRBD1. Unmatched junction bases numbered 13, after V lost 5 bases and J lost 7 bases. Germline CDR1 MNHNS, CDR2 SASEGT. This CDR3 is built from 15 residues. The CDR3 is CASSSGQAQVSGYTF. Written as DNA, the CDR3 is TGTGCCAGCAGTAGCGGACAGGCTCAAGTCTCTGGCTACACCTTC.

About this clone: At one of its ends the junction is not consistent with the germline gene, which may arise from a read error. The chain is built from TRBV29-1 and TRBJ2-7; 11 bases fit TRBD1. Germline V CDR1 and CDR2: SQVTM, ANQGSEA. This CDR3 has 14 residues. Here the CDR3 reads CSVAGGQGAYGQYF. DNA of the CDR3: TGCAGCGTTGCCGGAGGACAGGGGGCCTACGGGCAGTACTTC.

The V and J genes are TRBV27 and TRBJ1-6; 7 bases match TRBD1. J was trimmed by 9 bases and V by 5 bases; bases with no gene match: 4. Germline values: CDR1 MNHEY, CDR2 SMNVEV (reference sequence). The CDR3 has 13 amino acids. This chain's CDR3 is CASSQQGPSPLHF. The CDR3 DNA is TGTGCCAGCAGTCAACAGGGGCCTTCACCCCTCCACTTT.

CDR3 coding DNA: TGTGCCAGCAGCTTATCGGGGCAGGGGGGTGGCTACACCTTC. It encodes CASSLSGQGGGYTF. V is TRBV7-2 and J is TRBJ1-2; 7 positions agree with TRBD1. Germline lookup yields CDR1 SGHTA and CDR2 FQGNSA. V lost 2 bases and J lost 7; bases outside the gene matches: 7. The CDR3 consists of 14 residues.

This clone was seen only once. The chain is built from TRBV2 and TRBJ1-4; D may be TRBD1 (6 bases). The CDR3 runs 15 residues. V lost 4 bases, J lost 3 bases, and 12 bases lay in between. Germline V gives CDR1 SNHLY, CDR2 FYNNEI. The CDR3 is CASSASRGPNEKLFF. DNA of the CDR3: TGTGCCAGCAGTGCCAGCAGGGGACCTAATGAAAAACTGTTTTTT.

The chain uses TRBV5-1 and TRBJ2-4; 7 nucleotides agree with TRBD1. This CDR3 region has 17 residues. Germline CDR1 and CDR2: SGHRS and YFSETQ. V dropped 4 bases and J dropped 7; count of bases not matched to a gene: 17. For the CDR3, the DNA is TGCGCCAGCAGCGAAGTCCCGACAGGGCGAATTGTTAACATTCAGTACTTC. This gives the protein CASSEVPTGRIVNIQYF.

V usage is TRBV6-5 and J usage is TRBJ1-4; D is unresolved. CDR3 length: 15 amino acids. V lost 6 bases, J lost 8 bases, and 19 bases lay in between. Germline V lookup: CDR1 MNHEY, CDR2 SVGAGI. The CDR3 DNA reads TGTGCCAGCAGGCCCGACGGTCCCCGTTGGGAAAAACTGTTTTTT. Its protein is CASRPDGPRWEKLFF.

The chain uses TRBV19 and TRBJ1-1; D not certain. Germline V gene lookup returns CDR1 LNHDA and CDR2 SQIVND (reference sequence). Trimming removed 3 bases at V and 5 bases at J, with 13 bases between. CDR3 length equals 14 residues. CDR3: CASSMLQVGTEAFF. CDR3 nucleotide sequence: TGTGCCAGTAGTATGCTCCAGGTAGGAACTGAAGCTTTCTTT.

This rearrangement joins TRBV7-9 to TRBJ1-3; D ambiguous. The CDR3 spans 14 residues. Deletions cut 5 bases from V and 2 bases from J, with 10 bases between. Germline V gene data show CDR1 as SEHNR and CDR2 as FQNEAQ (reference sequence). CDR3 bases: TGTGCCAGCAGCAACCTGGGGACTGGAAACACCATATATTTT. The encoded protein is CASSNLGTGNTIYF.